The present T cell receptor beta chain was sequenced within a study of cytomegalovirus exposure and HLA in healthy donors. Germline V gene lookup returns CDR1 SGDLS and CDR2 YYNGEE. Deletions cut 6 bases from V and 8 bases from J, with 20 bases between. The CDR3 loop spans 15 amino acids. Vbeta (60) and Jbeta (13) primers were used in the PCR. The table came from immunoSEQ multiplex PCR; TCRdb's copy has only in-frame clones and leaves some out. The sample gives 200,000 to 250,000 clones, more than 60% of which show up once; 15% is in the top ten. Donors were ostensibly healthy at sampling, although undocumented immune exposures were probable.

The V call is TRBV9, the J call TRBJ1-4; TRBD1 is a possible D gene (5 bases). Source material: PBMCs. The sequence came from a man in his forties in good health and CMV-seronegative. The CDR3 nucleotides are TGTGCCAGCATCCCCTCGGTCCAGGGAGGCGAAAAACTGTTTTTT. Translating gives CASIPSVQGGEKLFF.